The T cell receptor (beta chain) under discussion was sequenced for a study of cytomegalovirus exposure and HLA in healthy donors. Study information: In a later analysis, the roughly 110 validation repertoires were reported to have used the same platform as the 600 to 700 first-cohort repertoires.

From the roughly 110-subject validation cohort, which was separate from the roughly 680-subject first cohort, the donors were drawn. Repertoires were generated with immunoSEQ multiplex PCR, while TCRdb's copy carries only in-frame clones and drops some. The table lists 200,000 or so clones, roughly 84% of them singletons. Remarks on this clone: Its antigen remains unknown.

Study-level points and caveats: While the bulk of TCR sequences proved rare, some public TCRs turned up in many donors. A list of about 180 TCR beta chains associated with cytomegalovirus was given.

Per the germline V gene, CDR1 is KGHSH and CDR2 is LQKENI. V was clipped by 3 bases and J by 4 bases, with 15 bases between them. The CDR3 totals 15 residues. The V and J genes are TRBV18 and TRBJ2-5; D is perhaps TRBD2 (5 bases). The sequenced material came from PBMCs. This clonotype was obtained from a woman in her late teens or twenties in good health and CMV-seropositive. The DNA for the CDR3 is TGTGCCAGCTCACCCTCGTCTAGCAGGCGAGAGACCCAGTACTTC. This gives the protein CASSPSSSRRETQYF.